Listed below are T cell receptor beta chains from one sample, sequenced in a study of blood T cell repertoires in COVID-19. Assay used: immunoSEQ multiplex PCR; TCRdb lists only in-frame clones, some missing. This table holds roughly 100,000 clones, approximately 91% found once. The sequenced sample was peripheral blood. These TCRs come from a human donor with active COVID-19. The donor label of this sample is uncertain. CDR3s include the opening cysteine and the closing phenylalanine or tryptophan. A D gene is named only where the DNA matches it firmly. Clone size appears in some rows only: once, few, many, or a class for an expanded clone.

V gene	clone size	D gene	J gene	CDR3 protein	CDR3 DNA
TRBV6-5	few	-	TRBJ2-5	CASRSWIGSMETQYF	TGTGCCAGCAGATCCTGGATCGGGTCAATGGAGACCCAGTACTTC
TRBV24-1	-	-	TRBJ2-2	CATSGPALGELFF	TGTGCCACCAGTGGGCCCGCCCTCGGGGAGCTGTTTTTT
TRBV27	-	TRBD2	TRBJ2-7	CASSWTSGGPAYEQYF	TGTGCCAGCAGTTGGACTAGCGGGGGGCCCGCCTACGAGCAGTACTTC
TRBV4-3	-	-	TRBJ1-2	CASSQQRYGDYGYTF	TGCGCCAGCAGCCAGCAACGGTACGGAGACTATGGCTACACCTTC
TRBV6-1	-	-	TRBJ1-6	CASSEEETVHF	TGTGCCAGCAGTGAAGAGGAGACAGTCCACTTT
TRBV19	-	-	TRBJ2-1	CASSSDRDKEFF	TGTGCCAGTAGTTCAGACCGGGACAAGGAGTTCTTC
TRBV7-2	-	-	TRBJ2-2	CASSLYTLTGELFF	TGTGCCAGCAGCTTATACACGCTCACCGGGGAGCTGTTTTTT
TRBV21-1	-	-	TRBJ2-5	CASSKLRDRGQETQYF	TGTGCCAGCAGCAAACTCCGGGACAGGGGACAAGAGACCCAGTACTTC
TRBV6-5	-	TRBD2	TRBJ2-3	CASLMTSGYTDTQYF	TGTGCCTCCCTAATGACTAGCGGATACACAGATACGCAGTATTTT
TRBV9	-	TRBD1	TRBJ2-7	CASSGPQGNEQYF	TGTGCCAGCAGCGGGCCACAGGGGAACGAGCAGTACTTC
TRBV18	few	-	TRBJ2-1	CASSLLAPPYNEQFF	TGTGCCAGCTCATTACTAGCCCCCCCCTACAATGAGCAGTTCTTC
TRBV7-2	once	TRBD1	TRBJ2-2	CASSLGQGVDTGELFF	TGTGCCAGCAGCTTAGGACAGGGGGTAGACACCGGGGAGCTGTTTTTT
TRBV5-6	-	TRBD2	TRBJ2-5	CASSISGGPQETQYF	TGTGCCAGCAGCATTAGCGGGGGGCCTCAAGAGACCCAGTACTTC
TRBV7-2	-	TRBD2	TRBJ2-5	CASSTGLAGGQGRETQYF	TGTGCCAGCAGCACGGGACTAGCGGGGGGGCAAGGGCGGGAGACCCAGTACTTC
TRBV6-6	-	TRBD1	TRBJ1-5	CASSYSRTGGDQPQHF	TGTGCCAGCAGTTACTCGCGGACAGGGGGCGATCAGCCCCAGCATTTT
TRBV5-4	once	-	TRBJ2-2	CASSLGFTGTGELFF	TGTGCCAGCAGCTTAGGGTTTACGGGGACCGGGGAGCTGTTTTTT
TRBV7-2	-	TRBD1	TRBJ2-5	CASSLGQGGRETQYF	TGTGCCAGCAGCTTAGGACAGGGGGGCCGGGAGACCCAGTACTTC
TRBV6-5	-	TRBD1	TRBJ2-5	CASSSFRDRQETQYF	TGTGCCAGCAGTTCGTTCCGGGACAGGCAAGAGACCCAGTACTTC
TRBV20-1	-	TRBD2	TRBJ2-7	CSASRGGRDEQYF	TGCAGTGCTAGTCGGGGGGGGAGAGACGAGCAGTACTTC
TRBV19	-	-	TRBJ1-4	CASTQGLRGEKLFF	TGTGCCAGTACCCAGGGCCTCAGGGGCGAAAAACTGTTTTTT
TRBV6-8	-	-	TRBJ2-3	CATSNPVPNNTDTQYF	TGTGCCACCTCGAACCCGGTACCTAATAACACAGATACGCAGTATTTT
TRBV11-2	-	-	TRBJ1-3	CASSLDLGRTTGRSGNTIYF	TGTGCCAGCAGTTTAGATCTGGGGAGGACAACCGGTCGCTCTGGAAACACCATATATTTT
TRBV6-1	-	TRBD1	TRBJ2-7	CASSVDRTGKIPFEQYF	TGTGCCAGCAGTGTAGACCGGACAGGGAAGATCCCCTTCGAGCAGTACTTC
TRBV5-1	-	-	TRBJ1-5	CASRVEGNQPQHF	TGCGCCAGCAGAGTCGAGGGCAATCAGCCCCAGCATTTT
TRBV4-2	-	-	TRBJ1-1	CASSQEVSGTEAFF	TGTGCCAGCAGCCAAGAGGTCTCAGGCACTGAAGCTTTCTTT
TRBV19	-	-	TRBJ2-5	CASSKAGGYQETQYF	TGTGCCAGTAGTAAGGCAGGGGGGTACCAAGAGACCCAGTACTTC
TRBV28	-	-	TRBJ1-1	CASSLNGATEAFF	TGTGCCAGCAGCCTAAACGGAGCCACTGAAGCTTTCTTT
TRBV2	-	-	TRBJ2-5	CASTPSRETQYF	TGTGCCAGTACCCCCTCCCGGGAGACCCAGTACTTC
TRBV20-1	once	-	TRBJ2-3	CSASRSMGPTSTDTQYF	TGCAGTGCTAGTAGGAGCATGGGGCCCACTAGCACAGATACGCAGTATTTT
TRBV12-5	-	TRBD1	TRBJ2-1	CASGLTAGGGEQFF	TGTGCTAGTGGTTTGACGGCAGGGGGTGGTGAGCAGTTCTTC
TRBV5-1	-	-	TRBJ1-3	CASSRSSGNTIYF	TGCGCCAGCAGCAGGAGCTCTGGAAACACCATATATTTT
TRBV2	few	TRBD1	TRBJ2-1	CASREGQGVNEQFF	TGTGCCAGCAGAGAGGGACAGGGGGTCAATGAGCAGTTCTTC
TRBV5-6	-	-	TRBJ1-6	CASSLGRGQVSYNSPLHF	TGTGCCAGCAGCTTAGGCAGGGGACAAGTCTCCTATAATTCACCCCTCCACTTT
TRBV6-6	-	-	TRBJ2-3	CASSLGDTGKNF	TGTGCCAGCAGTTTAGGGGACACGGGTAAAAATTTT
TRBV6-2/TRBV6-3	-	-	TRBJ2-3	CASSRPTYGHTDTQYF	TGTGCCAGCAGCCGACCGACTTACGGTCACACAGATACGCAGTATTTT
TRBV10-2	few	-	TRBJ1-5	CASSEQGNQPQHF	TGCGCCAGCAGTGAGCAGGGGAATCAGCCCCAGCATTTT
TRBV5-4	-	TRBD1	TRBJ2-5	CASSLGGTGGRETQYF	TGTGCCAGCAGCTTGGGGGGGACAGGGGGCAGAGAGACCCAGTACTTC
TRBV5-6	many	-	TRBJ2-7	CASSFRQLPYEQYF	TGTGCCAGCAGCTTCAGGCAGCTGCCCTACGAGCAGTACTTC
TRBV5-4	-	TRBD1	TRBJ1-2	CASSPGQGGYGYTF	TGTGCCAGCAGCCCCGGACAGGGCGGCTATGGCTACACCTTC
TRBV7-2	once	TRBD2	TRBJ2-7	CASSLASGELRSYEQYF	TGTGCCAGCAGCTTAGCGAGCGGGGAGTTACGCTCCTACGAGCAGTACTTC
TRBV5-1	-	TRBD1	TRBJ2-7	CASSPPGQGRNEQYF	TGCGCCAGCAGCCCTCCGGGACAGGGTCGCAACGAGCAGTACTTC
TRBV10-3	-	-	TRBJ2-7	CASSGISYEQYF	TGTGCCTCTTCAGGGATCTCCTACGAGCAGTACTTC
TRBV6-2/TRBV6-3	-	TRBD1	TRBJ1-3	CASSQLWTGGFYSGNTIYF	TGTGCCAGCAGTCAACTCTGGACAGGGGGCTTCTACTCTGGAAACACCATATATTTT
TRBV4-2	-	TRBD2	TRBJ2-3	CASSQDRASGVTDTQYF	TGTGCCAGCAGCCAAGATAGGGCTAGCGGGGTGACAGATACGCAGTATTTT
TRBV19	once	-	TRBJ1-5	CASSMVGREPQHF	TGTGCCAGTAGTATGGTTGGGCGGGAGCCCCAGCATTTT
TRBV7-8	-	TRBD1	TRBJ2-1	CASRPDRATNNEQFF	TGTGCCAGCAGACCCGACAGGGCAACGAACAATGAGCAGTTCTTC